Below, 9 T cell receptor beta chains from the same sample are listed, as sequenced in a study of blood T cell repertoires in COVID-19. Produced via immunoSEQ multiplex PCR; TCRdb's table is partial and in-frame only. The repertoire includes roughly 250,000 clones, approximately 85% of them detected once, and roughly 4.3% sits in the top ten. Sequenced material: PBMCs or T cells enriched from blood (not recorded which). All receptors come from a woman aged 25 to 45 who had recovered from COVID-19.

V is TRBV2 and J is TRBJ1-2, with 8 positions matching TRBD1. Germline loops: CDR1 SNHLY, CDR2 FYNNEI. Unmatched junction bases numbered 9, after V lost 9 bases and J lost 6 bases. This CDR3 contains 13 residues. For the CDR3, the DNA is TGTGCCAGGGGGACAGGCAAGGACGATGGCTACACCTTC. Amino acid sequence: CARGTGKDDGYTF.

The chain combines TRBV7-9 with TRBJ2-3, with TRBD1 identical over 8 bases. Germline CDR1 SEHNR, CDR2 FQNEAQ (reference sequence). This CDR3 region has 15 residues. V lost 4 bases, J lost 4 bases, and 7 bases stayed unmatched. The CDR3 loop is CASSYNRGVSDTQYF. DNA of the CDR3: TGTGCCAGCAGCTACAACAGGGGGGTATCAGATACGCAGTATTTT.

The gene calls are TRBV27 and TRBJ2-7, with 10 bases that match TRBD2. Looked up from germline, CDR1 is MNHEY and CDR2 is SMNVEV (reference sequence). V dropped 3 bases and J dropped 8; count of bases not matched to a gene: 19. This CDR3 has 18 amino acids. CDR3 DNA sequence: TGTGCCAGCAGTTTTTTGTTTCCTGGGACTAGCGCTTTTACGAAGCAGTACTTC. Translating it yields CASSFLFPGTSAFTKQYF.

The chain couples TRBV28 to TRBJ1-1, with 7 bases that match TRBD1. After removal of 5 bases from V and 1 base from J, the junction contained 7 bases not matched to a gene. This CDR3 is built from 15 residues. Germline V gene sequence: CDR1 MDHEN, CDR2 SYDVKM. The CDR3 sequence: CASSEQGTENTEAFF. The CDR3 DNA reads as TGTGCCAGCAGTGAACAGGGGACGGAGAACACTGAAGCTTTCTTT.

The chain carries TRBV18 and TRBJ1-1, with D possibly being TRBD1 (6 bases). CDR1 is KGHSH, CDR2 LQKENI, per germline. V was trimmed by 11 bases and J by 0 bases, leaving 16 bases between them. CDR3 length: 14 amino acids. CDR3 nucleotides: TGTGCCTGTCCCCGGGGGGGCATGAACACTGAAGCTTTCTTT. This translates into CACPRGGMNTEAFF.

V gene TRBV4-1 combines with J gene TRBJ1-3, with D uncertain. CDR3 length equals 16 residues. Trimming left V 4 bases short and J 7 bases short, with 20 bases between. CDR1 is MGHRA, CDR2 YSYEKL, per germline. CDR3 nucleotides: TGCGCCAGCAGCCCTCCACCGCCCTTCGGAGGGAACACCATATATTTT. It translates to CASSPPPPFGGNTIYF.

The rearrangement joins TRBV5-1 to TRBJ2-7; 11 bases match TRBD2. V lost 4 bases to trimming and J lost 3 bases; unmatched junction nucleotides: 6. CDR1 and CDR2 from the germline V gene are SGHRS and YFSETQ. CDR3 size: 15 residues. The DNA for the CDR3 is TGCGCCAGCAGCCTAGGGACTAGCGGAGACTACGAGCAGTACTTC. Protein: CASSLGTSGDYEQYF. The whole variable domain, remainder taken from reference TRBV5-1 and TRBJ2-7, is KAGVTQTPRYLIKTRGQQVTLSCSPISGHRSVSWYQQTPGQGLQFLFEYFSETQRNKGNFPGRFSGRQFSNSRSEMNVSTLELGDSALYLCASSLGTSGDYEQYFGPGTRLTVT.

The V and J genes are TRBV2 and TRBJ1-3; D gene unclear. V was shortened by 1 base and J by 2 bases, with 12 bases between the two germline ends. Germline-derived CDR1 and CDR2 are SNHLY and FYNNEI. The CDR3 runs to 16 residues. The CDR3 DNA sequence: TGTGCCAGCAGTGAAGGCGGGCCAATTACTGGAAACACCATATATTTT. As protein: CASSEGGPITGNTIYF.

The chain carries TRBV28 and TRBJ1-5, with D possibly matching TRBD1 (5 bases). The CDR3 sequence is 15 residues long. Looked up from germline, CDR1 is MDHEN and CDR2 is SYDVKM. Deletions cut 5 bases from V and 2 bases from J, with 13 bases between. In nucleotides, the CDR3 is TGTGCCAGCAGTCCCAATGACAGTCGCAATCAGCCCCAGCATTTT. This encodes CASSPNDSRNQPQHF.